The present entry profiles one T cell receptor (beta chain) with its context. Its specificity is unknown. Profiling relied on immunoSEQ multiplex PCR, and the TCRdb table lists in-frame clones only, not all of them. The sample records fewer than 85,000 clones, just over 90% being singletons. The record originates from a study of OX40 agonist ivuxolimab in advanced cancers. About the research overall: Partial responses occurred in Three dose-escalation patients, one with hepatocellular carcinoma and two with cutaneous melanoma. Study-level points and caveats: Average numbers of expanded clones were greater in CD8+ T cells than in CD4+. With doses of 0.1-3.0 mg/kg, partial responders showed among the lowest clonal expansion.

V lost 4 bases and J lost 3, with 12 bases in between. CDR3 size: 15 residues. Germline assignment: CDR1 ENHRY and CDR2 SYGVKD. At baseline, cycle 4 day 1, and cycle 7 day 1, blood was sampled. This TCR came from an adult with an advanced solid tumor such as melanoma, head and neck, liver or kidney cancer. This sample comprised CD4+ or CD8+ T cells sorted from blood, obtained in a trial of the OX40 agonist ivuxolimab. The chain links TRBV10-3 to TRBJ2-2; TRBD2 might be the D (6 bases). The CDR3, as DNA: TGTGCCATCAGTGCCCTAGCGAGGGACACCGGGGAGCTGTTTTTT. Translation gives CAISALARDTGELFF.